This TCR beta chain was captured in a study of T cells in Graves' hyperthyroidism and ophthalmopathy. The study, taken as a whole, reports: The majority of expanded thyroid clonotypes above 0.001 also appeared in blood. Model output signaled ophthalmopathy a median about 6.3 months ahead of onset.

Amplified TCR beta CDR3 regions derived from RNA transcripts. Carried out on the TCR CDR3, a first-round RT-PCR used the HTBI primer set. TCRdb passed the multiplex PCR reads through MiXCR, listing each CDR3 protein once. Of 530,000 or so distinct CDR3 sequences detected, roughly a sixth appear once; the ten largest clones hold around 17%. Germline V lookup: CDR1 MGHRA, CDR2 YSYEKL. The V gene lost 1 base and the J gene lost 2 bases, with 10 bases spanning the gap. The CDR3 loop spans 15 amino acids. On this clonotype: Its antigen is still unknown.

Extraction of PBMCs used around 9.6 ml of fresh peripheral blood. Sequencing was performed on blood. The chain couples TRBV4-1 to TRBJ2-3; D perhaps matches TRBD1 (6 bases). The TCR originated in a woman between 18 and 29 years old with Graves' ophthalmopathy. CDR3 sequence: CASSQVQGYTDTQYF. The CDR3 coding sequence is TGCGCCAGCAGCCAAGTGCAGGGGTACACAGATACGCAGTATTTT.